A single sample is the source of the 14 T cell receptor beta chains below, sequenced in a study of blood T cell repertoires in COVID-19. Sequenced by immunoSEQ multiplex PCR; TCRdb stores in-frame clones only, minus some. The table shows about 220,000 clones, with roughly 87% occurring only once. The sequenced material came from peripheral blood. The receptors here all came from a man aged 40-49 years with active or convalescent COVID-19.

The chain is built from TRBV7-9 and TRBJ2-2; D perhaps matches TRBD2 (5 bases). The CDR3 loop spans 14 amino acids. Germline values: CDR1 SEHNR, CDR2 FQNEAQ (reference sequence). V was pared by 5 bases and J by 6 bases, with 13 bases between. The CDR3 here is CASSPVAGSGELFF. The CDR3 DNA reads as TGTGCCAGCAGCCCCGTTGCGGGTTCCGGGGAGCTGTTTTTT.

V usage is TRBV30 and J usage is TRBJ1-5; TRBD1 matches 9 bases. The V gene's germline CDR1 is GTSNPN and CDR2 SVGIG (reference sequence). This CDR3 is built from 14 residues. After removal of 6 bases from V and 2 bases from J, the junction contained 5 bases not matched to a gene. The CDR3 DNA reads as TGTGCCTGTACAGGGGGCGCCGGCAATCAGCCCCAGCATTTT. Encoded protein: CACTGGAGNQPQHF.

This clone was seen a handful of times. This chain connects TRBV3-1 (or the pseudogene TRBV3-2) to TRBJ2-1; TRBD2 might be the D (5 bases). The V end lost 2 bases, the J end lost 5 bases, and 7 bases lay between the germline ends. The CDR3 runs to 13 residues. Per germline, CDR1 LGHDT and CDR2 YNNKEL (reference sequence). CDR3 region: CASSQTRDNEQFF. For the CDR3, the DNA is TGTGCCAGCAGCCAAACTAGGGACAATGAGCAGTTCTTC.

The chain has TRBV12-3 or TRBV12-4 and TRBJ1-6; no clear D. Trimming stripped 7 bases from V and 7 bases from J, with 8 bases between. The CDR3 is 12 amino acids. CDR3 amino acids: CASTGGNSPLHF. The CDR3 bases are TGTGCCAGCACCGGAGGGAATTCACCCCTCCACTTT.

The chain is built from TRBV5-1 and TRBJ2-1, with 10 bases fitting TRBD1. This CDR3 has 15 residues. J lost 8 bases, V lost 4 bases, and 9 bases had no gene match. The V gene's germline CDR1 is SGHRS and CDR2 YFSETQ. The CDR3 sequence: CASSTGTGVLDEQFF. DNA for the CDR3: TGCGCCAGCAGCACCGGGACAGGGGTATTAGATGAGCAGTTCTTC.

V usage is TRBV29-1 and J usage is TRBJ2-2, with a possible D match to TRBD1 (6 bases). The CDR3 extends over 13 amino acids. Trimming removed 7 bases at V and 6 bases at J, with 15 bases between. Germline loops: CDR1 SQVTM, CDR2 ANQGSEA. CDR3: CSALDSAPGELFF. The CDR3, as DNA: TGCAGCGCCCTGGACAGTGCACCCGGGGAGCTGTTTTTT.

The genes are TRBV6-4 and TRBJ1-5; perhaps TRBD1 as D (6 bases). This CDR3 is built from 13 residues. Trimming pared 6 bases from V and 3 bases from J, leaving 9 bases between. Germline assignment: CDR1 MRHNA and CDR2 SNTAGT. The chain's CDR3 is CASSGQPNQPQHF. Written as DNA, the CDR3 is TGTGCCAGCAGCGGACAGCCCAATCAGCCCCAGCATTTT.

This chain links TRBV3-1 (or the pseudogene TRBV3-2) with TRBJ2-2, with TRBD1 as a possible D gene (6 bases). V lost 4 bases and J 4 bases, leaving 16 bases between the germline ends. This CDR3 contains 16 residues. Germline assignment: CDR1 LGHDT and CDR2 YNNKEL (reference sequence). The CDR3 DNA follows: TGTGCCAGCAGCCCGAACCCAGGGGTAGCCACCGGGGAGCTGTTTTTT. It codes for CASSPNPGVATGELFF.

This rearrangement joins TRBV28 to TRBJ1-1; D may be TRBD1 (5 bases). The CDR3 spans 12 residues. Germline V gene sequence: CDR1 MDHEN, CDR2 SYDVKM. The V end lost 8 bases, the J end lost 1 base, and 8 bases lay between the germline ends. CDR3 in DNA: TGTGCCAGCGGGGCTTGGAACACTGAAGCTTTCTTT. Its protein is CASGAWNTEAFF.

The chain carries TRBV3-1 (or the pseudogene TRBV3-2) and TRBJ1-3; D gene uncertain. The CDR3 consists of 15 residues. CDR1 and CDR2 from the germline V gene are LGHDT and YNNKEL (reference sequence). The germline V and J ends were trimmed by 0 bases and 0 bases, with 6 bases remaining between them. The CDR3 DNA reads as TGTGCCAGCAGCCAAGACGACATCTCTGGAAACACCATATATTTT. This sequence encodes CASSQDDISGNTIYF.

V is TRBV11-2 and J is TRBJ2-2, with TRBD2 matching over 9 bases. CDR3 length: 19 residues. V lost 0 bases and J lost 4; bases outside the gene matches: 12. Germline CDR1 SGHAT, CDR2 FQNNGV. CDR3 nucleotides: TGTGCCAGCAGCTTAGAGGAGGCGATAAGCGGGGGGCCCACCGGGGAGCTGTTTTTT. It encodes CASSLEEAISGGPTGELFF.

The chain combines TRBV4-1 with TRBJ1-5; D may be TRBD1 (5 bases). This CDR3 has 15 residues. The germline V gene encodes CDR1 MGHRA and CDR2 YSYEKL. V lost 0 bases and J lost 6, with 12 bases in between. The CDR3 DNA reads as TGCGCCAGCAGCCAAGAGGGGGGGGTTTCTCAGCCCCAGCATTTT. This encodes CASSQEGGVSQPQHF.

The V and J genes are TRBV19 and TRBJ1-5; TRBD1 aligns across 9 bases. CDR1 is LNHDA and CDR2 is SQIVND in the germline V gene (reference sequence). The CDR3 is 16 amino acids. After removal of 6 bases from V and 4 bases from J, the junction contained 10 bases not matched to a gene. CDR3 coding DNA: TGTGCCAGTAGCCAATTACAGGGGGCTCAGAATCAGCCCCAGCATTTT. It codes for CASSQLQGAQNQPQHF.

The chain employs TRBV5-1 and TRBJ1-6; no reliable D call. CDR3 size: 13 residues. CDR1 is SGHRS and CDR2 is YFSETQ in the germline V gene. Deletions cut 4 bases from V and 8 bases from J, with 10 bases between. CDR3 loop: CASSSGRDSPLHF. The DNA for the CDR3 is TGCGCCAGCAGCAGTGGTAGAGATTCACCCCTCCACTTT.